This TCR beta chain comes out of a study of shared clonotypes between healthy human individuals. The deep-level immunoSEQ assay was used. Replicate PCRs for sorted subsets used roughly 200 ng DNA; this equaled 33,000 or so T cell genomes. In the original workflow: Junction-only immunoSEQ sequences carried no quality scores, so filtering differed. Produced via immunoSEQ multiplex PCR; TCRdb's table is partial and in-frame only. V and J calls and clone size come straight from that table; D and trimming were deduced from the DNA. The data contain more than 2,000,000 clones, around nine tenths of them seen just once; the ten biggest clones take up around 0.14%. The CDR3 runs to 12 residues. V was trimmed by 7 bases and J by 4 bases, leaving 13 bases between them. The germline V gene has CDR1 SQVTM and CDR2 ANQGSEA. This clone was observed once. Its antigen is not known. Study-wide results and caveats: Of the naive CD4 clonotypes, around 5.2% were shared across a handful of donors.

The sample comprised naive CD4+ T cells sorted from blood. Stated subset: CD45RA+ positively selected. The TCR originated in a man between 18 and 35 years old in good health. J is TRBJ1-1 and V is TRBV29-1; unclear D gene. The CDR3 protein is CSAGRFGTEAFF. In nucleotides, the CDR3 is TGCAGCGCGGGAAGGTTTGGCACTGAAGCTTTCTTT.